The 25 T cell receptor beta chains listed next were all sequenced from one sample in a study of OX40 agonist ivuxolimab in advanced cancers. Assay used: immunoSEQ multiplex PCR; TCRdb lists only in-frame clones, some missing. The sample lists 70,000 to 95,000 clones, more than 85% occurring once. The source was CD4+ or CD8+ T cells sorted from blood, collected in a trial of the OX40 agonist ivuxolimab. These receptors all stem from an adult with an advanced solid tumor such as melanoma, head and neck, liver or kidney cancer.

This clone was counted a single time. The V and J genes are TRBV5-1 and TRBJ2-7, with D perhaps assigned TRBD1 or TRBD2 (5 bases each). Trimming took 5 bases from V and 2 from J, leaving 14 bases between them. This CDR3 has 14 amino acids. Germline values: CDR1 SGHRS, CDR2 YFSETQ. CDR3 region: CASSRDGRTYEQYF. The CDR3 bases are TGCGCCAGCAGTCGGGACGGCCGAACCTACGAGCAGTACTTC.

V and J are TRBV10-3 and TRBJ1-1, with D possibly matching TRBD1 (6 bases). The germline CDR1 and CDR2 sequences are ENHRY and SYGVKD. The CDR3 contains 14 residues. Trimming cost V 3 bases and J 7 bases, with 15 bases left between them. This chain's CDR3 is CAISEGAGVIEAFF. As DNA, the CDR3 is TGTGCCATCAGTGAAGGGGCAGGGGTGATTGAAGCTTTCTTT.

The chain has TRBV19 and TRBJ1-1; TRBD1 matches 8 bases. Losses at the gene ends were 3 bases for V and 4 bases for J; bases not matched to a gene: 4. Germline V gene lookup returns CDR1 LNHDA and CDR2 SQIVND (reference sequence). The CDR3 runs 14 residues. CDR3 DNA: TGTGCCAGTAGTATGCTACAGGGGGGCACTGAAGCTTTCTTT. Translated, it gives CASSMLQGGTEAFF.

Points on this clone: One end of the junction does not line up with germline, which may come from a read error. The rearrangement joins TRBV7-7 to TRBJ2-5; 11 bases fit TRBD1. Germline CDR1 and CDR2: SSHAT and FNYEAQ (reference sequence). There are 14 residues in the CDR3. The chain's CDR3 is CASSRDRGQETQYF. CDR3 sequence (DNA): TGTGCTAGCAGCCGGGACAGGGGGCAAGAGACCCAGTACTTC.

CDR3: CASSLGTRGEQYF. The CDR3 region has the DNA TGTGCCAGCAGTCTCGGGACCCGGGGAGAGCAGTACTTC. The V gene is TRBV7-2, the J gene TRBJ2-7; D assignment may be TRBD1 or TRBD2 (5 bases each). V lost 6 bases and J 7 bases, leaving 16 bases between the germline ends. CDR3 length: 13 residues. Germline CDR1 and CDR2: SGHTA and FQGNSA.

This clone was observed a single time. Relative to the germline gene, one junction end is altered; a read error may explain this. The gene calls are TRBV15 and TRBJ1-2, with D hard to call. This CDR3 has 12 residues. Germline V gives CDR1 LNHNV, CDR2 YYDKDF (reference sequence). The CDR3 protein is CATSAQNYGYAF. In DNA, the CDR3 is TGTGCCACCAGCGCCCAGAACTATGGCTACGCCTTC.

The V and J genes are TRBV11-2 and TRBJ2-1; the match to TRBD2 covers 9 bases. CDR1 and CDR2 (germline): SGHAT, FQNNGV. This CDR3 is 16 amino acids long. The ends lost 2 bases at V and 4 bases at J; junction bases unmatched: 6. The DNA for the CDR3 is TGTGCCAGCAGCTTATCCCCTAGCGGGGCTTACAATGAGCAGTTCTTC. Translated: CASSLSPSGAYNEQFF.

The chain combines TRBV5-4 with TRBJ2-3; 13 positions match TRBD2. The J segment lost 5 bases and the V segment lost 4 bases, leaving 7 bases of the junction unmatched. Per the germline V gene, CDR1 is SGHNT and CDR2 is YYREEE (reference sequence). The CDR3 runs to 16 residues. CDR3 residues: CASSPQGLAGVDTQYF. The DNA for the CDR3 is TGTGCCAGCAGCCCTCAAGGACTAGCGGGAGTAGATACGCAGTATTTT. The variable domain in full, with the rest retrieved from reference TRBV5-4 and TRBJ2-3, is ETGVTQSPTHLIKTRGQQVTLRCSSQSGHNTVSWYQQALGQGPQFIFQYYREEENGRGNFPPRFSGLQFPNYSSELNVNALELDDSALYLCASSPQGLAGVDTQYFGPGTRLTVL.

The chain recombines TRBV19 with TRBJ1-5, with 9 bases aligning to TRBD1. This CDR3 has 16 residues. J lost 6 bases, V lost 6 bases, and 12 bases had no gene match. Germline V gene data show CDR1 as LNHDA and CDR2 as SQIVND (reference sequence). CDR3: CASRGGQGSWGQPQHF. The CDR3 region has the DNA TGTGCCAGTAGGGGGGGACAGGGTAGTTGGGGTCAGCCCCAGCATTTT. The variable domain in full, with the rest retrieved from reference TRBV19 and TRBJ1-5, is DGGITQSPKYLFRKEGQNVTLSCEQNLNHDAMYWYRQDPGQGLRLIYYSQIVNDFQKGDIAEGYSVSREKKESFPLTVTSAQKNPTAFYLCASRGGQGSWGQPQHFGDGTRLSIL.

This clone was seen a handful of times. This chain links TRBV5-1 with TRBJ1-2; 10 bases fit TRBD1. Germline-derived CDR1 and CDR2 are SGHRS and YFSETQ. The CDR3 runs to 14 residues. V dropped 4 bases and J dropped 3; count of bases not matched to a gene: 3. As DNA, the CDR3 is TGCGCCAGCAGCGGGACAGGGGCAGACTATGGCTACACCTTC. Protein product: CASSGTGADYGYTF.

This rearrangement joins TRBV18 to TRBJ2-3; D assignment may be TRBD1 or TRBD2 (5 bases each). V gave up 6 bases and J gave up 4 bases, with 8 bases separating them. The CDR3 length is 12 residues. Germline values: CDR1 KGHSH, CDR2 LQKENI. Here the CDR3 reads CASSRGPDTQYF. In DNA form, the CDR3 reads TGTGCCAGCTCCCGGGGCCCAGATACGCAGTATTTT.

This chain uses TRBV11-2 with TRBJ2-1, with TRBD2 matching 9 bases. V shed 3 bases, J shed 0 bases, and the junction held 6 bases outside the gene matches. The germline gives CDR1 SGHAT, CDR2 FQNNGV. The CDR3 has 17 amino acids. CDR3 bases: TGTGCCAGCAGCTTGACTAGCGGTAGCTCCTCCTACAATGAGCAGTTCTTC. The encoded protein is CASSLTSGSSSYNEQFF. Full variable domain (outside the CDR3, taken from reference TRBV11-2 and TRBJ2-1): EAGVAQSPRYKIIEKRQSVAFWCNPISGHATLYWYQQILGQGPKLLIQFQNNGVVDDSQLPKDRFSAERLKGVDSTLKIQPAKLEDSAVYLCASSLTSGSSSYNEQFFGPGTRLTVL.

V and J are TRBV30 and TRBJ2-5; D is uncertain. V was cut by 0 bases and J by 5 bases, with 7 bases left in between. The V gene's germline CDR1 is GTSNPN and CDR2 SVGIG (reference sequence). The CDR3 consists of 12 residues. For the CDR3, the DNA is TGTGCCTGGAGTGTACTCGGGGAGACCCAGTACTTC. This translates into CAWSVLGETQYF.

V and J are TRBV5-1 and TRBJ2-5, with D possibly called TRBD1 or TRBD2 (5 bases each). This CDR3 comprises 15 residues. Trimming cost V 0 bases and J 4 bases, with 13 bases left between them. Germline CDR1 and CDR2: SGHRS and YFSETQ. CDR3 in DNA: TGCGCCAGCAGCTTGGGTGGGGGTTTAGGAGAGACCCAGTACTTC. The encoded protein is CASSLGGGLGETQYF.

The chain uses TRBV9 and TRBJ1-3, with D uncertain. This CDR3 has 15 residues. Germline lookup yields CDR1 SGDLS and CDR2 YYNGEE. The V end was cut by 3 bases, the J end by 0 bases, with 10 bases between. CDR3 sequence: CASSGAVSSGNTIYF. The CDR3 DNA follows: TGTGCCAGCAGCGGAGCAGTGAGCTCTGGAAACACCATATATTTT.

CDR3 loop: CASGQGPAAGHEQYF. The CDR3 coding sequence is TGTGCCAGCGGACAGGGTCCGGCGGCCGGGCACGAGCAGTACTTC. The genes are TRBV9 and TRBJ2-7, with 8 bases that match TRBD1. Germline CDR1 reads SGDLS; CDR2 reads YYNGEE. There are 15 residues in the CDR3. V lost 7 bases and J lost 5; bases outside the gene matches: 14.

The CDR3 DNA follows: TGTGCCAGCAGCTTAACGGGGGAGAACACTGAAGCTTTCTTT. Translated: CASSLTGENTEAFF. V and J are TRBV7-3 and TRBJ1-1; the D gene is possibly TRBD1 (5 bases). Deletions cut 0 bases from V and 1 base from J, with 6 bases between. Looked up from germline, CDR1 is SGHTA and CDR2 is FQGTGA. The CDR3 totals 14 residues. Based on the CDR3 plus reference TRBV7-3 and TRBJ1-1, the full variable domain is GAGVSQTPSNKVTEKGKYVELRCDPISGHTALYWYRQSLGQGPEFLIYFQGTGAADDSGLPNDRFFAVRPEGSVSTLKIQRTERGDSAVYLCASSLTGENTEAFFGQGTRLTVV.

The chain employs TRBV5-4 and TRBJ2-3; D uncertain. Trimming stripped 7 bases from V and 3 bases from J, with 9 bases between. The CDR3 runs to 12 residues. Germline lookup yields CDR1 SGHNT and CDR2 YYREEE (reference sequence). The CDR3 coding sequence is TGTGCCAGCTCCCGATATACAGATACGCAGTATTTT. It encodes CASSRYTDTQYF.

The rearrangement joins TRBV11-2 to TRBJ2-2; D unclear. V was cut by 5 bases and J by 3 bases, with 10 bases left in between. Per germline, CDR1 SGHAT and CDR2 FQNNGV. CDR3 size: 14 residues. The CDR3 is CASSTDPDTGELFF. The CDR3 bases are TGTGCCAGCAGCACGGACCCCGACACCGGGGAGCTGTTTTTT.

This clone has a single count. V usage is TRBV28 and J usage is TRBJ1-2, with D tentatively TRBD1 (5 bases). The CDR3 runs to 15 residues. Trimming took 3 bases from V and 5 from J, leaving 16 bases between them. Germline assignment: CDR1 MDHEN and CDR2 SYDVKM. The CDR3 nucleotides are TGTGCCAGCAGTTTTACGGCAGGGCGGAAATATGGCTACACCTTC. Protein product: CASSFTAGRKYGYTF.

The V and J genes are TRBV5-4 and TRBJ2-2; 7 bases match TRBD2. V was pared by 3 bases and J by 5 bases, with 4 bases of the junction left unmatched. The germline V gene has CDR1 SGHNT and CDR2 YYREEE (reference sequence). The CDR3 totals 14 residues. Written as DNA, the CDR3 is TGTGCCAGCAGCTCATGGGGGGGAACCGGGGAGCTGTTTTTT. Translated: CASSSWGGTGELFF.

The DNA of the CDR3 is TGTGCCAGCAGCTCTTTACGGGGCCTCCCGACCGGGGAGCTGTTTTTT. Its translation is CASSSLRGLPTGELFF. The chain uses TRBV7-2 and TRBJ2-2, with D perhaps being TRBD1 or TRBD2 (5 bases each). Germline loops: CDR1 SGHTA, CDR2 FQGNSA. The CDR3 is 16 amino acids. The V end was cut by 4 bases, the J end by 5 bases, with 17 bases between. Using reference TRBV7-2 and TRBJ2-2 for the parts outside the CDR3, the full variable domain is GAGVSQSPSNKVTEKGKDVELRCDPISGHTALYWYRQSLGQGLEFLIYFQGNSAPDKSGLPSDRFSAERTGGSVSTLTIQRTQQEDSAVYLCASSSLRGLPTGELFFGEGSRLTVL.

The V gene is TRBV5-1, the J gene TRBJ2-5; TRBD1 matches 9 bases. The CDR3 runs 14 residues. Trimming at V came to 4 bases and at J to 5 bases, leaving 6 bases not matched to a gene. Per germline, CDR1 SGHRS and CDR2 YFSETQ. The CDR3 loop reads CASSVTGTGETQYF. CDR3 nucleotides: TGCGCCAGCAGCGTAACGGGGACAGGGGAGACCCAGTACTTC.

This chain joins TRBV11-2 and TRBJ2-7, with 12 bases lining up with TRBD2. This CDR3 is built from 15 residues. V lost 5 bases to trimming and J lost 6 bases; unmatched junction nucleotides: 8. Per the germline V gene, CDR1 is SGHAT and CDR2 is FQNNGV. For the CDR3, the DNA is TGTGCCAGCAGCGGTCGGACTAGCGGGGTCTCCGAGCAGTACTTC. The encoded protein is CASSGRTSGVSEQYF.

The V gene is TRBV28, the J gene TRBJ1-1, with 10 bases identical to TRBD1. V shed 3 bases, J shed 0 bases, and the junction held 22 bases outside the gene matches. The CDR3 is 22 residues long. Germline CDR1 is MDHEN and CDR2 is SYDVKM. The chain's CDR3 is CASSFPPGITGTGVDMNTEAFF. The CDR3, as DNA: TGTGCCAGCAGTTTTCCGCCCGGAATTACCGGGACAGGGGTCGATATGAACACTGAAGCTTTCTTT.